This is a list of T cell receptor beta chains from one sample in a study of blood T cell repertoires in COVID-19. The data were produced by immunoSEQ multiplex PCR, yet TCRdb's version contains in-frame clones alone and is incomplete. Of around 170,000 clones listed, roughly 87% are singletons. Sequencing input: peripheral blood. The origin of the receptors is a woman aged 70 to 79 with COVID-19, enrolled during active disease. The CDR3 runs from the conserved cysteine through the conserved F or W. Each record gives: CDR3 protein, CDR3 DNA, V gene, clone size, J gene, D gene. The D gene is left open where the match is weak. Only some rows state a clone size, as once, few, many or a class for expanded clones.

CDR3: CASSQASTDQETQYF
DNA: TGTGCCAGCAGCCAAGCGTCAACTGATCAAGAGACCCAGTACTTC
V: TRBV3-1/TRBV3-2
size: .
J: TRBJ2-5
D: .

CDR3: CASSLASGSSSYEQYF
DNA: TGTGCCAGCAGTTTAGCTTCCGGTTCGAGCTCCTACGAGCAGTACTTC
V: TRBV28
size: .
J: TRBJ2-7
D: .

CDR3: CASSQAGTSGQETQYF
DNA: TGTGCCAGCAGCCAAGCCGGGACTAGCGGGCAAGAGACCCAGTACTTC
V: TRBV4-2
size: few
J: TRBJ2-5
D: TRBD2

CDR3: CASSPTPITGNTIYF
DNA: TGTGCCAGCAGCCCAACACCGATAACTGGAAACACCATATATTTT
V: TRBV7-3
size: .
J: TRBJ1-3
D: .

CDR3: CSVRGTEAFF
DNA: TGCAGCGTCCGGGGCACTGAAGCTTTCTTT
V: TRBV29-1
size: .
J: TRBJ1-1
D: .

CDR3: CASSVGPGRAFTDTQYF
DNA: TGTGCCAGCAGCGTCGGACCCGGGAGGGCCTTCACAGATACGCAGTATTTT
V: TRBV9
size: .
J: TRBJ2-3
D: TRBD2

CDR3: CASSMTGINYGYTF
DNA: TGTGCCAGCTCCATGACAGGGATTAACTATGGCTACACCTTC
V: TRBV28
size: few
J: TRBJ1-2
D: TRBD1

CDR3: CAATRGGVNTGELFF
DNA: TGTGCCGCCACCCGGGGTGGCGTGAACACCGGGGAGCTGTTTTTT
V: TRBV28
size: .
J: TRBJ2-2
D: .

CDR3: CASSLRRLAGEDLLSYEQYF
DNA: TGCGCCAGCAGTCTGAGACGACTAGCGGGAGAAGACTTGCTTTCCTACGAGCAGTACTTC
V: TRBV5-1
size: once
J: TRBJ2-7
D: TRBD2

CDR3: CASSLDATSETFTDTQYF
DNA: TGTGCCAGCAGCTTAGACGCGACTAGCGAGACATTCACAGATACGCAGTATTTT
V: TRBV7-2
size: .
J: TRBJ2-3
D: TRBD2

CDR3: CANRGAMPGELFF
DNA: TGTGCCAACCGGGGGGCGATGCCCGGGGAGCTGTTTTTT
V: TRBV27
size: .
J: TRBJ2-2
D: .

CDR3: CASSPSASSYNEQFF
DNA: TGTGCCAGTAGTCCGAGCGCTAGCTCCTACAATGAGCAGTTCTTC
V: TRBV19
size: .
J: TRBJ2-1
D: .

CDR3: CASSLVLAGVNTGELFF
DNA: TGCGCCAGCAGCTTGGTCCTGGCGGGGGTTAACACCGGGGAGCTGTTTTTT
V: TRBV5-1
size: once
J: TRBJ2-2
D: TRBD2

CDR3: CASSRGLERGEQFF
DNA: TGTGCCAGCAGCAGGGGACTAGAGAGGGGTGAGCAGTTCTTC
V: TRBV2
size: .
J: TRBJ2-1
D: TRBD2

CDR3: CASSFGPSGYEQYF
DNA: TGTGCCAGCAGCTTCGGTCCTAGCGGATACGAGCAGTACTTC
V: TRBV7-2
size: .
J: TRBJ2-7
D: TRBD2

CDR3: CASSLGGPSYNEQFF
DNA: TGTGCCAGCAGCTTAGGGGGGCCCTCCTACAATGAGCAGTTCTTC
V: TRBV7-2
size: .
J: TRBJ2-1
D: .

CDR3: CASSQSGRSTYEQYF
DNA: TGTGCCAGCAGTCAAAGCGGGAGGAGCACCTACGAGCAGTACTTC
V: TRBV7-9
size: once
J: TRBJ2-7
D: TRBD2

CDR3: CASSIVTGRRNTEAFF
DNA: TGTGCCAGTAGTATAGTTACAGGGCGAAGGAACACTGAAGCTTTCTTT
V: TRBV19
size: few
J: TRBJ1-1
D: .

CDR3: CASSQQGGNYEQYF
DNA: TGTGCCAGCAGCCAACAGGGGGGGAACTACGAGCAGTACTTC
V: TRBV7-3
size: .
J: TRBJ2-7
D: .

CDR3: CASKGQDHEKLFF
DNA: TGTGCCAGCAAGGGACAGGACCATGAAAAACTGTTTTTT
V: TRBV28
size: .
J: TRBJ1-4
D: TRBD1

CDR3: CASSYSSGSSYNEQFF
DNA: TGTGCCAGCAGTTACTCGAGCGGGAGCAGTTACAATGAGCAGTTCTTC
V: TRBV6-5
size: .
J: TRBJ2-1
D: TRBD2

CDR3: CASSSYLAGELFF
DNA: TGTGCCAGCAGCTCCTACTTGGCCGGGGAGCTGTTTTTT
V: TRBV7-3
size: once
J: TRBJ2-2
D: .

CDR3: CASSLGWGTQETQYF
DNA: TGCGCCAGCAGCTTGGGGTGGGGGACACAAGAGACCCAGTACTTC
V: TRBV5-1
size: .
J: TRBJ2-5
D: .

CDR3: CATSDRGARVPETQYF
DNA: TGTGCCACCAGTGACCGTGGGGCACGAGTTCCTGAGACCCAGTACTTC
V: TRBV24-1
size: .
J: TRBJ2-5
D: .

CDR3: CASSLGQGDSAYEQYF
DNA: TGTGCCAGCAGCTTGGGACAGGGAGATTCAGCCTACGAGCAGTACTTC
V: TRBV5-4
size: .
J: TRBJ2-7
D: TRBD1

CDR3: CASSLVGGGLAGGEYNEQFF
DNA: TGTGCCAGCAGCTTAGTAGGGGGTGGGTTAGCGGGAGGAGAATACAATGAGCAGTTCTTC
V: TRBV7-8
size: .
J: TRBJ2-1
D: TRBD2

CDR3: CASSLQGRPGELFF
DNA: TGTGCCAGCAGCTTACAGGGAAGGCCCGGGGAGCTGTTTTTT
V: TRBV7-2
size: .
J: TRBJ2-2
D: .

CDR3: CASSRGLAGPETQYF
DNA: TGTGCCAGCAGCCGGGGACTAGCGGGACCGGAGACCCAGTACTTC
V: TRBV28
size: few
J: TRBJ2-5
D: TRBD2

CDR3: CASSQHPLLGSTDTQYF
DNA: TGTGCCAGCAGCCAGCATCCGTTACTAGGATCGACAGATACGCAGTATTTT
V: TRBV7-6
size: .
J: TRBJ2-3
D: .

CDR3: CASSFTGQQETQYF
DNA: TGTGCCAGCAGCTTTACAGGGCAGCAAGAGACCCAGTACTTC
V: TRBV5-4
size: .
J: TRBJ2-5
D: .

CDR3: CASSTTGLDSPLHF
DNA: TGTGCCAGCAGCACAACAGGTCTGGATTCACCCCTCCACTTT
V: TRBV5-4
size: .
J: TRBJ1-6
D: .

CDR3: CASSLTGSSGNTIYF
DNA: TGCGCCAGCAGCTTGACAGGGAGCTCTGGAAACACCATATATTTT
V: TRBV5-1
size: .
J: TRBJ1-3
D: .

CDR3: CASSKDRVAVYEQYF
DNA: TGTGCCAGCAGCAAGGACAGGGTGGCAGTCTACGAGCAGTACTTC
V: TRBV11-2
size: .
J: TRBJ2-7
D: TRBD1

CDR3: CASSRGDSYEQYF
DNA: TGTGCCAGCTCCCGGGGTGACTCCTACGAGCAGTACTTC
V: TRBV18
size: .
J: TRBJ2-7
D: .

CDR3: CSVGGQGARGGNTIYF
DNA: TGCAGCGTGGGAGGACAGGGGGCAAGAGGTGGAAACACCATATATTTT
V: TRBV29-1
size: .
J: TRBJ1-3
D: TRBD1

CDR3: CASSPTVDRSYGYTF
DNA: TGTGCCAGCTCACCCACCGTAGACAGAAGCTATGGCTACACCTTC
V: TRBV18
size: .
J: TRBJ1-2
D: .

CDR3: CASRLLGTSSSGNTIYF
DNA: TGTGCCAGCAGACTCCTGGGGACTTCCAGCTCTGGAAACACCATATATTTT
V: TRBV5-6
size: .
J: TRBJ1-3
D: .

CDR3: CAAGLDRGRGDYGYTF
DNA: TGTGCCGCCGGCCTGGACAGGGGGCGCGGGGACTATGGCTACACCTTC
V: TRBV28
size: .
J: TRBJ1-2
D: TRBD1

CDR3: CASSEGLAATQYF
DNA: TGTGCCAGCAGTGAAGGACTAGCGGCCACGCAGTATTTT
V: TRBV2
size: .
J: TRBJ2-3
D: TRBD2

CDR3: CASSQDWREQYF
DNA: TGTGCCAGCAGCCAGGATTGGAGGGAGCAGTACTTC
V: TRBV7-8
size: .
J: TRBJ2-7
D: .

CDR3: CASSSLAGASSYNEQFF
DNA: TGTGCCAGCAGTTCACTAGCGGGAGCTAGCTCCTACAATGAGCAGTTCTTC
V: TRBV28
size: .
J: TRBJ2-1
D: TRBD2

CDR3: CASSTGDSGNQPQHF
DNA: TGTGCCAGCAGTACAGGGGACAGCGGCAATCAGCCCCAGCATTTT
V: TRBV6-5
size: .
J: TRBJ1-5
D: TRBD1

CDR3: CAWSSRGEQYF
DNA: TGTGCCTGGAGCTCCCGGGGAGAGCAGTACTTC
V: TRBV30
size: few
J: TRBJ2-7
D: .

CDR3: CASGRPQYGYTF
DNA: TGTGCCAGCGGGAGACCCCAGTACGGCTACACCTTC
V: TRBV27
size: once
J: TRBJ1-2
D: .

CDR3: CASSIKDRSEAFF
DNA: TGTGCCAGCTCAATCAAGGACAGGTCGGAAGCTTTCTTT
V: TRBV18
size: .
J: TRBJ1-1
D: TRBD1

CDR3: CASSPFIGLTETQYF
DNA: TGTGCCAGCAGCCCATTCATCGGACTTACAGAGACCCAGTACTTC
V: TRBV11-2
size: .
J: TRBJ2-5
D: .

CDR3: CATSVQGSSTDTQYF
DNA: TGTGCCACCAGTGTCCAGGGGAGTAGCACAGATACGCAGTATTTT
V: TRBV24-1
size: .
J: TRBJ2-3
D: .

CDR3: CASSQVPQEYGYTF
DNA: TGTGCCAGCAGCCAAGTACCACAGGAGTATGGCTACACCTTC
V: TRBV3-1/TRBV3-2
size: .
J: TRBJ1-2
D: .

CDR3: CASPGRGNSPLHF
DNA: TGCGCCAGCCCGGGAAGGGGGAATTCACCCCTCCACTTT
V: TRBV10-1
size: .
J: TRBJ1-6
D: .

CDR3: CASSRGSSNQPQHF
DNA: TGTGCCAGCAGCCGGGGTTCGAGCAATCAGCCCCAGCATTTT
V: TRBV7-2
size: once
J: TRBJ1-5
D: .

CDR3: CASSQGVGDLGFDTQYF
DNA: TGCGCCAGCAGCCAAGGGGTAGGGGATCTGGGTTTTGATACGCAGTATTTT
V: TRBV4-3
size: few
J: TRBJ2-3
D: .

CDR3: CAISEGTGTETQYF
DNA: TGTGCCATCAGTGAGGGAACAGGGACAGAGACCCAGTACTTC
V: TRBV10-3
size: .
J: TRBJ2-5
D: .

CDR3: CASSPQDGGGEKLFF
DNA: TGTGCCAGCTCACCACAAGACGGGGGGGGAGAAAAACTGTTTTTT
V: TRBV18
size: once
J: TRBJ1-4
D: .

CDR3: CASSFDGFYEQYF
DNA: TGCGCCAGCAGCTTCGACGGGTTCTACGAGCAGTACTTC
V: TRBV5-1
size: .
J: TRBJ2-7
D: .

CDR3: CASSWGDSPNEKLFF
DNA: TGTGCCAGCAGCTGGGGGGACAGTCCGAATGAAAAACTGTTTTTT
V: TRBV5-6
size: .
J: TRBJ1-4
D: TRBD1

CDR3: CSVDAGLGPYGYTF
DNA: TGCAGCGTTGACGCAGGATTGGGGCCCTATGGCTACACCTTC
V: TRBV29-1
size: .
J: TRBJ1-2
D: .

CDR3: CASSDRFVGPQVAEAFF
DNA: TGTGCCAGCAGCGATAGATTCGTGGGGCCCCAGGTAGCTGAAGCTTTCTTT
V: TRBV7-2
size: .
J: TRBJ1-1
D: .

CDR3: CASSLSRLAGLNEQFF
DNA: TGTGCCAGCAGCTTGTCAAGACTAGCGGGACTCAATGAGCAGTTCTTC
V: TRBV5-4
size: .
J: TRBJ2-1
D: TRBD2

CDR3: CASTLDADSSYEQYF
DNA: TGTGCCAGCACCTTAGACGCGGACAGCTCCTACGAGCAGTACTTC
V: TRBV9
size: .
J: TRBJ2-7
D: .